This TCR beta chain derives from a study of T cells in Graves' hyperthyroidism and ophthalmopathy. Study-level findings and limits: Most thyroid clonotypes that were expanded above 0.001 also turned up in blood.

The CDR3 regions of TCR beta were amplified from RNA transcripts. A set of HTBI primers served as the primers for a first-round RT-PCR of the TCR CDR3. Via MiXCR, TCRdb re-called the multiplex PCR reads, giving one row per CDR3 protein. The profile shows more than 500,000 distinct CDR3 sequences, under 15% of them singletons. The table lists this clonotype with a few counts. Its target is not known. From germline, CDR1 is SGHAT and CDR2 FQNNGV. This CDR3 has 17 residues. V lost 1 base and J lost 6, with 18 bases in between. The receptor comes from a woman aged 40 to 50 with Graves' ophthalmopathy. V gene TRBV11-2 combines with J gene TRBJ2-2; D uncertain. The sample taken for sequencing was blood. CDR3 sequence: CASSLGFRAITSGELFF. For the CDR3, the DNA is TGTGCCAGCAGCTTAGGGTTTCGGGCTATTACGTCCGGGGAGCTGTTTTTT. The full variable domain, its missing parts supplied by reference TRBV11-2 and TRBJ2-2, is EAGVAQSPRYKIIEKRQSVAFWCNPISGHATLYWYQQILGQGPKLLIQFQNNGVVDDSQLPKDRFSAERLKGVDSTLKIQPAKLEDSAVYLCASSLGFRAITSGELFFGEGSRLTVL.